The clone carrying this T cell receptor beta chain was seen at least ten times. The CDR3 extends over 17 amino acids. From germline, CDR1 is LNHNV and CDR2 YYDKDF (reference sequence). The V end was cut by 0 bases, the J end by 0 bases, with 14 bases between. This entry belongs to a study of blood T cells in healthy people across ages. A J-beta primer mix and a sample-barcoded 5' primer were used in a second PCR of about 7 to 12 cycles. A template-switch adaptor containing 12 random nucleotides labeled each cDNA molecule. TCRdb reprocessed the 5' RACE reads with MiXCR, giving one entry per CDR3 protein. This sample has around 1,800,000 distinct CDR3 sequences, with about 39% found just once.

The source is a human donor in good health. The sequenced material came from blood. This chain joins TRBV15 and TRBJ2-5, with D uncertain. CDR3 protein: CATSRDFGSPYQETQYF. CDR3 DNA: TGTGCCACCAGCAGAGATTTCGGGTCTCCGTACCAAGAGACCCAGTACTTC.